This TCR beta chain is from a study of blood T cell repertoires in COVID-19. Overall study: Both acute and convalescent COVID-19 samples were obtained from the United States, Italy and Spain. PBMCs, B-cell-depleted T cells, or T cells provided the cDNA or gDNA that made up the material.

CDR1 is MDHEN and CDR2 is SYDVKM in the germline V gene. V shed 5 bases and J 7 bases; nucleotides not matched to a gene: 8. The CDR3 runs to 15 residues. Source study methods: Scientists estimated how many nucleated cells there were by amplifying reference gene primers. Some clones are missing from TCRdb's copy, which holds only in-frame ones; the method was immunoSEQ multiplex PCR. V, J and clone size derive from that table, while D and trimming were established from the DNA sequence. The sample lists fewer than 90,000 clones; 72% were seen once. This chain joins TRBV28 and TRBJ1-2; 12 nucleotides line up with TRBD1. The clonotype was recovered from a woman older than 75 with acute or convalescent COVID-19. Sequenced material: peripheral blood. The CDR3 coding sequence is TGTGCCAGCAGTACCGGGGGGACAGGGGGCGCTGGCTACACCTTC. Protein sequence: CASSTGGTGGAGYTF.